This TCR beta chain was recorded in a study of molecular identifiers for immune sequencing clone quantification. A remark on this clonotype: The germline gene is not matched at one end of the junction; a read error may be the cause.

TCRdb fed the PCR reads into MiXCR, producing one record per CDR3 protein. The sample lists about 510,000 distinct CDR3 sequences, roughly a fifth occurring once. The germline gives CDR1 LNHDA, CDR2 SQIVND (reference sequence). This CDR3 spans 15 amino acids. This TCR was sampled from a human donor in good health. Some libraries in this study had Jurkat cell RNA spiked in. Sequencing was carried out using naive CD8+ T cells from blood, with Jurkat cell RNA spiked in. The subset: FACS-sorted CD8+CD4-CCR7+CD45RA+ naive T cells. The gene calls are TRBV19 and TRBJ1-5, with no clear D. CDR3 region: CAGSSGVYSNQPQHF. The CDR3 DNA is TGTGCCGGTAGTTCAGGCGTTTATAGCAATCAGCCCCAGCATTTT. The variable domain in full, with the rest retrieved from reference TRBV19 and TRBJ1-5, is DGGITQSPKYLFRKEGQNVTLSCEQNLNHDAMYWYRQDPGQGLRLIYYSQIVNDFQKGDIAEGYSVSREKKESFPLTVTSAQKNPTAFYLCAGSSGVYSNQPQHFGDGTRLSIL.